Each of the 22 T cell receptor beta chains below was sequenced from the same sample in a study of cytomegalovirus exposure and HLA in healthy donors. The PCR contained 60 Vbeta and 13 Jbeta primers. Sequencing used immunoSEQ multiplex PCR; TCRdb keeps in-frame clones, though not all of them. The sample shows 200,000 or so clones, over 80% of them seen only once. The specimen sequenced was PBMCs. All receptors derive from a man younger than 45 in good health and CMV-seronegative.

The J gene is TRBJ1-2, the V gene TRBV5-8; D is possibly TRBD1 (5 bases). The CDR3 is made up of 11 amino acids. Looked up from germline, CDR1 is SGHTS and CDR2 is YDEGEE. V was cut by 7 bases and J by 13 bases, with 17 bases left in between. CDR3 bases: TGTGCCAGCCCCGGGGGGTGGGCGGCCACCTTC. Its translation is CASPGGWAATF.

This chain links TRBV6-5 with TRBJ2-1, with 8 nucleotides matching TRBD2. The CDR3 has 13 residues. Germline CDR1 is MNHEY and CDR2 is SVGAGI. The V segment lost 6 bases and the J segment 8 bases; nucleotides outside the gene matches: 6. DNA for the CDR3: TGTGCCAGCAGGAAGACTAGCGTCTATGAGCAGTTCTTC. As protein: CASRKTSVYEQFF.

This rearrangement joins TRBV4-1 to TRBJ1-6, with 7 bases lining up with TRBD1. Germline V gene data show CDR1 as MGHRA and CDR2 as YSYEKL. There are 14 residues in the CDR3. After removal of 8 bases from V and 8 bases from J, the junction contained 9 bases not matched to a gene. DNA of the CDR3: TGCGCCAGCGGACCGGGACAGAGGGATTCACCCCTCCACTTT. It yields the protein CASGPGQRDSPLHF.

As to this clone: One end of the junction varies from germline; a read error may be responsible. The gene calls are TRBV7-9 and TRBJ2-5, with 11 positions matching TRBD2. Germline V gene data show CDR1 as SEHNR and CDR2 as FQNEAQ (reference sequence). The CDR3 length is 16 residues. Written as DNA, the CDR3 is TGTTCCAGCAGCTTGGCTAGCGGGGGGACGGAGGAGACCCAGTACTTC. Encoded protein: CSSSLASGGTEETQYF.

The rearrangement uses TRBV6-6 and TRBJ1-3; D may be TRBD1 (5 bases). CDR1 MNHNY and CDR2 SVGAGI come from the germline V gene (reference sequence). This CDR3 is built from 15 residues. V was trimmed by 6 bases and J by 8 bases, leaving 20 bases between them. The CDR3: CASSPERMGLDTIYF. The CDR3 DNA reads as TGTGCCAGCAGCCCCGAACGGATGGGGCTAGACACCATATATTTT.

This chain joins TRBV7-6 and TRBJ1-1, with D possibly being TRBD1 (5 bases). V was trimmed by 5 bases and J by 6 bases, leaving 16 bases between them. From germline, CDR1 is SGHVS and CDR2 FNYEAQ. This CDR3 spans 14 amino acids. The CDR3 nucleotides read TGTGCCAGCAGCCACGGGGGGGAGGGCGCTGAAGCTTTCTTT. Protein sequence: CASSHGGEGAEAFF.

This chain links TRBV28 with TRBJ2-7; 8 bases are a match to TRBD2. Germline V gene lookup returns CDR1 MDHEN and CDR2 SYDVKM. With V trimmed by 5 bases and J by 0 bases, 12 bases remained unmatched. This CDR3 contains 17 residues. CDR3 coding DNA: TGTGCCAGCAGTCGCCGTGAGGGCGGGAGGAGCTCCTACGAGCAGTACTTC. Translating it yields CASSRREGGRSSYEQYF.

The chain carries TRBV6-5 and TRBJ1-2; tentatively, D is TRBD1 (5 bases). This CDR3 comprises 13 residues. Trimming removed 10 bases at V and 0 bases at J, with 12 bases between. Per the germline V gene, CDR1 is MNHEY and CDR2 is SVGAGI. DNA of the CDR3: TGTGCCACCCTAATGGACACTAACTATGGCTACACCTTC. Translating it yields CATLMDTNYGYTF.

CDR3 sequence: CASSLNRPYEQYF. The CDR3 region has the DNA TGTGCCAGCAGTTTAAACAGGCCCTACGAGCAGTACTTC. The V call is TRBV28, the J call TRBJ2-7; a possible D gene is TRBD1 (5 bases). This CDR3 has 13 amino acids. CDR1 MDHEN and CDR2 SYDVKM come from the germline V gene. V dropped 2 bases and J dropped 2 bases, with 7 bases sitting between them.

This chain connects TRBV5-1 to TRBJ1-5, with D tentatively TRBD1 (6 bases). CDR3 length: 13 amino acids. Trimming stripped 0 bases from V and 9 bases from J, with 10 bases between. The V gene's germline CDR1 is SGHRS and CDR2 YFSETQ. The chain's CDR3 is CASSLAGDGPQHF. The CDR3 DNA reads TGCGCCAGCAGCTTGGCAGGGGACGGGCCCCAGCATTTT.

Here the CDR3 DNA reads TGTGCCAGCAGTTTTGTGGGGGGGGACACTGAAGCTTTCTTT. Translation: CASSFVGGDTEAFF. The chain has TRBV6-5 and TRBJ1-1, with D possibly TRBD1 on 5 matching bases. In germline, CDR1 is MNHEY, CDR2 SVGAGI. V was trimmed by 4 bases and J by 3 bases, leaving 12 bases between them. CDR3 length: 14 residues.

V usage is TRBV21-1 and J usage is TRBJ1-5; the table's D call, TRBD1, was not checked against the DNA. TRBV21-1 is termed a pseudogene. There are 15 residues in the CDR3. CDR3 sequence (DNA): TGTGCCAGCAGTCCAGGGGATCCAAGCAATCAGCCCCAGCATTTT. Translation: CASSPGDPSNQPQHF.

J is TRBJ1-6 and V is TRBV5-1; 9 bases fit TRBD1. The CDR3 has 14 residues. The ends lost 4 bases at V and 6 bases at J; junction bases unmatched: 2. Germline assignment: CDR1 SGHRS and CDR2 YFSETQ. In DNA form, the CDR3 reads TGCGCCAGCAGCGAGGGACAGGGTAATTCACCCCTCCACTTT. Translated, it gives CASSEGQGNSPLHF.

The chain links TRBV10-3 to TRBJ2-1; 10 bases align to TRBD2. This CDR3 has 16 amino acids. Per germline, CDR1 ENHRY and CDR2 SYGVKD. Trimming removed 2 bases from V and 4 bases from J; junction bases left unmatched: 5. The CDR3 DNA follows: TGTGCCATCAGTGAGCGGAGCGGGGGGGCTTACAATGAGCAGTTCTTC. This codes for CAISERSGGAYNEQFF.

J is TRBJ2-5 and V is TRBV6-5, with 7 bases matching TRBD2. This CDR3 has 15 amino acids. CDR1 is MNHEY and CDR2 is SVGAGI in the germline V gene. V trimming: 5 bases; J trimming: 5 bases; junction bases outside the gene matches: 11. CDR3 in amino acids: CASSPGTTNRETQYF. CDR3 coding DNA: TGTGCCAGCAGTCCCGGGACTACTAATCGGGAGACCCAGTACTTC.

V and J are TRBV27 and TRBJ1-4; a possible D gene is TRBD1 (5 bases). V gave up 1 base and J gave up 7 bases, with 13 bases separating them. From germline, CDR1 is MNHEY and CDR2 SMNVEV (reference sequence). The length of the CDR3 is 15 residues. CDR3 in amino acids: CASSLLRGWGEKLFF. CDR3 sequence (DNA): TGTGCCAGCAGTTTATTGCGGGGCTGGGGTGAAAAACTGTTTTTT.

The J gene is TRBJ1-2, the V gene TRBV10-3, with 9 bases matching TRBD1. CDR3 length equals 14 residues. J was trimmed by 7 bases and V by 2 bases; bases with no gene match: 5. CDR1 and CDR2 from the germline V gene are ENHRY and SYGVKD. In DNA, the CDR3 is TGTGCCATCAGTGAGGGACAGGGGTCCTTTGGCTACACCTTC. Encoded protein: CAISEGQGSFGYTF.

CDR3 sequence reads: CASSYSGTVSYEQYF. The CDR3 DNA reads TGTGCCAGCAGTTACTCCGGGACAGTCTCCTACGAGCAGTACTTC. V usage is TRBV6-5 and J usage is TRBJ2-7; 7 bases are a match to TRBD1. This CDR3 region has 15 residues. J gave up 0 bases and V 0 bases, and 2 bases lay outside the gene matches. Per germline, CDR1 MNHEY and CDR2 SVGAGI.

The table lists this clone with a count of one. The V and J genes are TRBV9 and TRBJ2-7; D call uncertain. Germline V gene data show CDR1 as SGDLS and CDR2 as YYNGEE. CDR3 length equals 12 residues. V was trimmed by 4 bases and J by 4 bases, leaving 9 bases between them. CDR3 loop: CASSSRAYEQYF. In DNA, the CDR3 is TGTGCCAGCAGCTCCCGAGCGTACGAGCAGTACTTC.

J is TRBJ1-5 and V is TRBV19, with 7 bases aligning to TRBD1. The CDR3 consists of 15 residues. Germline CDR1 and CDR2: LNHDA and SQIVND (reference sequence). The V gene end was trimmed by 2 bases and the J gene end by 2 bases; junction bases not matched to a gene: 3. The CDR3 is CASSIWDSRNQPQHF. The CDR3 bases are TGTGCCAGTAGTATATGGGACAGCCGCAATCAGCCCCAGCATTTT.

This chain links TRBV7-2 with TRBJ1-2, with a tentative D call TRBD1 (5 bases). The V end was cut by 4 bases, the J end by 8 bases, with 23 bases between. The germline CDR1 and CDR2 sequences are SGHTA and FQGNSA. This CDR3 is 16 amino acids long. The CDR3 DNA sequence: TGTGCCAGCAGCTCAGGGAGGAATAGGATCTTAGGAGGCTACACCTTC. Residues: CASSSGRNRILGGYTF.

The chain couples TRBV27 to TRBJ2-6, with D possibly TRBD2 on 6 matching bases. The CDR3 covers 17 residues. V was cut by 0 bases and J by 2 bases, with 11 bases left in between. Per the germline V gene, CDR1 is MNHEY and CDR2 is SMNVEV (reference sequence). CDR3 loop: CASSLSEGPPGANVLTF. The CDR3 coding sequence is TGTGCCAGCAGTTTATCGGAGGGGCCCCCTGGGGCCAACGTCCTGACTTTC.